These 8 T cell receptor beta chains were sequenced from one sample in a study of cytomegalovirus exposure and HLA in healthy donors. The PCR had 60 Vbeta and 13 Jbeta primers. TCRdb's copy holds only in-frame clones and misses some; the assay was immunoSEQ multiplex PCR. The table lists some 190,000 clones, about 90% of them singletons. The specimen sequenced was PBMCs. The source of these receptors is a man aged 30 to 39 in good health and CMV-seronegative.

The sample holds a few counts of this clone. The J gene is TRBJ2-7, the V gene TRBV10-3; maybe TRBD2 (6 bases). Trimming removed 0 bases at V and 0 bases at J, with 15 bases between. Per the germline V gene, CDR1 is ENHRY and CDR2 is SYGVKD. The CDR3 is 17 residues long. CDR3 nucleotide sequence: TGTGCCATCAGTGAGTCCGGAAGGGCGGGGAGCTCCTACGAGCAGTACTTC. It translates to CAISESGRAGSSYEQYF.

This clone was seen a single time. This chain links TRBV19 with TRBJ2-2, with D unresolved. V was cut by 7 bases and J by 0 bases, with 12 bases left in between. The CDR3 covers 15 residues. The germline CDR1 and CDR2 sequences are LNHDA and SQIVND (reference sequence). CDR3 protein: CASNPLIANTGELFF. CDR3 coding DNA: TGTGCCAGTAACCCACTTATCGCGAACACCGGGGAGCTGTTTTTT.

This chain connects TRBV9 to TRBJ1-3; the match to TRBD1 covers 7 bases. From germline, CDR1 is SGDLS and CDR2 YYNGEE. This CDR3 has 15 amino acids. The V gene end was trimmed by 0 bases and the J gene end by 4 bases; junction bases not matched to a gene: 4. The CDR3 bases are TGTGCCAGCAGCGTAGAGCCAGGGGGAGGAAACACCATATATTTT. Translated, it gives CASSVEPGGGNTIYF.

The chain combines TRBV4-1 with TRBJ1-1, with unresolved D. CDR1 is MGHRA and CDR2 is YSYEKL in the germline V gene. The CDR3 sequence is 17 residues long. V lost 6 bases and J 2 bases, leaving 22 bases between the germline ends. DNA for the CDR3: TGCGCCAGCAGTAGCAGCCCGGCACGAGAGGCAAACACTGAAGCTTTCTTT. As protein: CASSSSPAREANTEAFF.

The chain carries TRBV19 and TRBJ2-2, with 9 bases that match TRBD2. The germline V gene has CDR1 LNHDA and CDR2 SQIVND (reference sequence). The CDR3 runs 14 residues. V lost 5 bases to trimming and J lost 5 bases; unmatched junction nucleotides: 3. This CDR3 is CASSVSGGTGELFF. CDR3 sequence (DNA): TGTGCCAGTAGTGTTAGCGGGGGAACCGGGGAGCTGTTTTTT.

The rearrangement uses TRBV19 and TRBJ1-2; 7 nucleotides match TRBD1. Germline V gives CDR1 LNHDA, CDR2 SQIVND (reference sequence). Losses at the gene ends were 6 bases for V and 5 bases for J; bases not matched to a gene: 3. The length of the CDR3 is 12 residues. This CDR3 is CASRETGYGYTF. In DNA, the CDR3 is TGTGCCAGTAGAGAGACAGGGTATGGCTACACCTTC. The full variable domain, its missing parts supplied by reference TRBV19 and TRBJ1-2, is DGGITQSPKYLFRKEGQNVTLSCEQNLNHDAMYWYRQDPGQGLRLIYYSQIVNDFQKGDIAEGYSVSREKKESFPLTVTSAQKNPTAFYLCASRETGYGYTFGSGTRLTVV.

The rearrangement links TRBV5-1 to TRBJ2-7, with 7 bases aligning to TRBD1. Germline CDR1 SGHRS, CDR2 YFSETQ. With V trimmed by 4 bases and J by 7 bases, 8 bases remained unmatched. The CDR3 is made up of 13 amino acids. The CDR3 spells CASSPGQEREQYF. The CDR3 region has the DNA TGCGCCAGCAGCCCCGGACAGGAAAGGGAGCAGTACTTC.

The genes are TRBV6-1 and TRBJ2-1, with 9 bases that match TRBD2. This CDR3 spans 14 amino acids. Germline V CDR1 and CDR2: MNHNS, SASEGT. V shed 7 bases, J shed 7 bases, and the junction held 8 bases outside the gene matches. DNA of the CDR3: TGTGCCAGCACGCTCGGGCTAGCGGGAAATGAGCAGTTCTTC. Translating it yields CASTLGLAGNEQFF.